The rows below give T cell receptor beta chains drawn from one sample of a study of blood T cell repertoires in COVID-19. Measured with immunoSEQ multiplex PCR; TCRdb has only the in-frame clones, and not every one. This repertoire shows about 210,000 clones, 85% to 90% found once; its top ten account for 0.75% to 0.95%. The sequenced sample was peripheral blood. The receptors were sampled from a woman aged 70-85 years with acute or convalescent COVID-19. The CDR3 runs from the conserved cysteine through the conserved F or W.

j_gene,v_gene,CDR3aa
TRBJ2-5,TRBV19,CASRSLANALQETQYF
TRBJ2-3,TRBV7-9,CASSLLAGTADTQYF
TRBJ1-2,TRBV6-5,CASSYSGGGGYTF
TRBJ1-4,TRBV3-1/TRBV3-2,CASSQRGGEKLFF
TRBJ2-2,TRBV5-1,CASSLAALNTGELFF
TRBJ2-7,TRBV7-9,CASSLGAGISSYEQYF
TRBJ1-1,TRBV3-1/TRBV3-2,CASSQTGLSEAFF
TRBJ2-7,TRBV3-1/TRBV3-2,CASSQDRSSYEQYF
TRBJ1-6,TRBV5-8,CASSLKGQGGSPLHF
TRBJ1-2,TRBV18,CASSPPGTGSGGYTF